These 19 T cell receptor beta chains were sequenced from one sample in a study of metastatic and nonmetastatic thyroid tumors. Until they underwent thyroid surgery, no patient had received any treatment. TCRdb re-called clones via MiXCR from the PCR reads. The sample lists tens of thousands of clones, around 10% occurring once. The sequencing input was blood. These receptors were taken from a male donor with papillary thyroid cancer or a benign thyroid nodule (not recorded which). Some clones in this sample may be carry-over from other donors' samples.

The chain uses TRBV29-1 and TRBJ2-1; D may be TRBD1 (8 bases). The germline V gene has CDR1 SQVTM and CDR2 ANQGSEA. V dropped 5 bases and J dropped 3 bases, with 35 bases sitting between them. The CDR3 is 21 amino acids. The CDR3: CSVLGPKGGDRYRTNYNEQFF. The CDR3 region has the DNA TGCAGCGTTCTGGGTCCAAAGGGGGGGGACAGGTACCGGACCAACTACAATGAGCAGTTCTTC.

This clone was detected ten times or more. The chain carries TRBV11-2 and TRBJ2-3; D possibly matches TRBD1 or TRBD2 (7 bases each). The length of the CDR3 is 16 residues. The V and J ends lost 8 bases and 2 bases respectively, with 20 bases between them. Germline CDR1 SGHAT, CDR2 FQNNGV. The CDR3 DNA is TGTGCCAGCTCCGCCAGGGGGGCGGGGGACACAGATACGCAGTATTTT. Amino acid sequence: CASSARGAGDTDTQYF.

A note on this clone: A much larger clone lies a single base off, so this may be a read error. V usage is TRBV14 and J usage is TRBJ2-5; the match to TRBD2 covers 12 bases. This CDR3 has 15 amino acids. Germline values: CDR1 SGHDN, CDR2 FVKESK. CDR3 loop: CVSSHLLAGGETQYF. The CDR3 bases are TGTGTCAGCAGCCATCTACTAGCGGGAGGAGAGACCCAGTACTTC.

This clone was seen many times. The chain employs TRBV7-2 and TRBJ2-7; D possibly corresponds to TRBD1 (6 bases). Trimming shortened V by 7 bases and J by 2 bases, and 12 bases separated the two germline ends. The CDR3 runs 13 residues. In germline, CDR1 is SGHTA, CDR2 FQGNSA. The CDR3 is CASTLTGAYEQYF. In DNA, the CDR3 is TGTGCCAGCACCCTGACAGGCGCCTACGAGCAGTACTTC.

Notes on this clone: A much larger clone sits a single nucleotide away, making a read error possible. This chain uses TRBV4-1 with TRBJ2-7; D is undetermined. Germline CDR1 MGHRA, CDR2 YSYEKL. The CDR3 consists of 15 residues. V lost 4 bases to trimming and J lost 0 bases, with 13 bases between them. Written as DNA, the CDR3 is TGCGCCAGCAGCCGATCGACGGGCGTCTCCTACGAGCAGTACTTC. This encodes CASSRSTGVSYEQYF.

This clone was detected ten times or more. The rearrangement links TRBV6-5 to TRBJ2-5; D unresolved. The CDR3 is 17 amino acids. Trimming pared 0 bases from V and 3 bases from J, leaving 17 bases between. Germline CDR1 MNHEY, CDR2 SVGAGI. The CDR3 loop is CASSYSTTRGIKETQYF. The DNA for the CDR3 is TGTGCCAGCAGTTACTCGACAACCAGAGGAATCAAAGAGACCCAGTACTTC.

On this clone: One end of the junction does not line up with germline, which may come from a read error. The V and J genes are TRBV28 and TRBJ1-1; TRBD1 is a possible D gene (5 bases). The CDR3 extends over 17 amino acids. CDR1 and CDR2 from the germline V gene are MDHEN and SYDVKM. This CDR3 reads CASSSPDTLWESTEAFF. Written as DNA, the CDR3 is TGTGCCAGCAGTTCACCGGACACCTTGTGGGAGAGCACTGAAGCCTTCTTT.

This clone was found many times. The chain uses TRBV28 and TRBJ1-2; weak D call: TRBD1 (6 bases). CDR1 is MDHEN and CDR2 is SYDVKM in the germline V gene. The CDR3 length is 15 residues. V dropped 10 bases and J dropped 0 bases, with 18 bases sitting between them. Here the CDR3 reads CATVRGEPANYGYTF. CDR3 DNA sequence: TGTGCCACCGTGAGGGGGGAACCCGCTAACTATGGCTACACCTTC.

This clone was picked up many times. This chain uses TRBV29-1 with TRBJ2-1, with TRBD2 as a possible D gene (5 bases). The germline gives CDR1 SQVTM, CDR2 ANQGSEA. The CDR3 runs to 10 residues. The V end lost 6 bases, the J end lost 7 bases, and 7 bases lay between the germline ends. In DNA form, the CDR3 reads TGCAGCGTGAGGGCTAATGAGCAGTTCTTC. Encoded protein: CSVRANEQFF.

This clone was seen at least ten times. Different DNA sequences within this sample yield the same CDR3. The gene calls are TRBV10-3 and TRBJ2-6; D perhaps matches TRBD2 (6 bases). V was shortened by 8 bases and J by 4 bases, with 6 bases between the two germline ends. CDR1 ENHRY and CDR2 SYGVKD come from the germline V gene. The CDR3 length is 12 residues. DNA for the CDR3: TGTGCCATCCGGGGGGGGGCCAACGTCCTGACTTTC. Translation gives CAIRGGANVLTF.

With respect to this clone: A much larger clone differs by one base, so this may be a read error. The chain joins TRBV7-3 to TRBJ2-5; maybe TRBD2 (5 bases). Trimming left V 6 bases short and J 5 bases short, with 19 bases between. Per the germline V gene, CDR1 is SGHTA and CDR2 is FQGTGA. CDR3 size: 15 residues. The CDR3 DNA reads as TGTGCCAGCAGTCCTAACGGTGGGAGCGAGGAGACCCAGTACTTC. It yields the protein CASSPNGGSEETQYF.

The chain joins TRBV5-6 to TRBJ2-5, with D unclear. The CDR3 consists of 14 residues. Germline V gene lookup returns CDR1 SGHDT and CDR2 YYEEEE. The V and J ends lost 4 bases and 2 bases respectively, with 12 bases between them. The DNA of the CDR3 is TGTGCCAGCAGCCTGAAGCAACTACAAGAGACCCAGTACTTC. Encoded protein: CASSLKQLQETQYF.

This clone was recorded at least ten times. The V gene is TRBV7-9, the J gene TRBJ1-3; 7 bases align to TRBD1. J lost 0 bases, V lost 5 bases, and 7 bases had no gene match. CDR1 SEHNR and CDR2 FQNEAQ come from the germline V gene (reference sequence). The length of the CDR3 is 16 residues. CDR3 region: CASSPRDSISGNTIYF. DNA for the CDR3: TGTGCCAGCAGCCCCAGGGACAGCATCTCTGGAAACACCATATATTTT.

This clone was seen repeatedly, ten times or more. The chain employs TRBV4-3 and TRBJ2-3, with unresolved D. With 0 bases removed from V and 2 bases from J, the gap between germline ends came to 15 bases. CDR1 and CDR2 (germline): LGHNA, YSLEER. This CDR3 has 17 residues. The CDR3 here is CASSQDPAYTYTDTQYF. CDR3 DNA: TGCGCCAGCAGCCAAGATCCGGCCTATACCTACACAGATACGCAGTATTTT.

This clone was recorded many times. The rearrangement links TRBV15 to TRBJ1-1, with a tentative D call TRBD1 (6 bases). This CDR3 has 14 amino acids. V was clipped by 0 bases and J by 7 bases, with 12 bases between them. Germline V CDR1 and CDR2: LNHNV, YYDKDF (reference sequence). The CDR3 bases are TGTGCCACCAGCAGAGATACCGGACAGTTTGAAGCTTTCTTT. Protein sequence: CATSRDTGQFEAFF.

This clone was seen a handful of times. The chain carries TRBV28 and TRBJ2-7; possibly TRBD2 for D (5 bases). Deletions cut 1 base from V and 3 bases from J, with 10 bases between. This CDR3 is 14 amino acids long. CDR1 and CDR2 (germline): MDHEN, SYDVKM. CDR3 sequence (DNA): TGTGCCAGCAGTTTATTTAGCGTGCTCTACGAGCAGTACTTC. This codes for CASSLFSVLYEQYF.

A few counts support this clone. The chain is built from TRBV27 and TRBJ2-7; 7 nucleotides align to TRBD2. This CDR3 contains 14 residues. With 10 bases clipped from V and 2 bases from J, the junction kept 11 bases outside the gene matches. Germline V gene data show CDR1 as MNHEY and CDR2 as SMNVEV (reference sequence). For the CDR3, the DNA is TGTGCCACCTCTACTAGCGTGATCCCCTACGAGCAGTACTTC. This translates into CATSTSVIPYEQYF.

There are many counts of this clone. The rearrangement links TRBV6-2 or TRBV6-3 to TRBJ2-5; 9 positions agree with TRBD2. The junction had 6 bases not matched to a gene; V was cut back by 4 bases and J by 0 bases. The length of the CDR3 is 16 residues. Looked up from germline, CDR1 is MNHEY and CDR2 is SVGEGT. The CDR3 nucleotides are TGTGCCAGCAGTTCCCCTAGCGGGACCTACCAAGAGACCCAGTACTTC. Amino acid sequence: CASSSPSGTYQETQYF.

Of note for this clone: With a much larger clone just one base away, this may be a read error. Because it lacks the conserved phenylalanine or tryptophan at the end, this CDR3 is likely a read error. The rearrangement links TRBV29-1 to TRBJ1-1; D perhaps matches TRBD1 (5 bases). CDR3 size: 10 residues. Germline V gives CDR1 SQVTM, CDR2 ANQGSEA. With 6 bases removed from V and 6 bases from J, the gap between germline ends came to 8 bases. The CDR3 sequence is CSVQGAEAFS. CDR3 DNA sequence: TGCAGCGTGCAAGGGGCTGAAGCTTTCTCT.